This T cell receptor beta chain was sequenced in a study of blood T cells in healthy people across ages. Alongside a J-beta primer mix, a sample-barcoded 5' primer served in a second PCR lasting about 7 to 12 cycles. TCRdb re-derived calls from the 5' RACE reads in MiXCR, one entry per CDR3 protein. The data show roughly 1,700,000 distinct CDR3 sequences, about 30% seen once. V was shortened by 4 bases and J by 0 bases, with 11 bases between the two germline ends. CDR1 and CDR2 (germline): LGHNT, FRNRAP. This CDR3 comprises 15 residues. The receptor was derived from a woman younger than 45 in good health. Sequences were obtained from blood. The V call is TRBV12-5, the J call TRBJ2-3, with D unresolved. CDR3 in DNA: TGTGCTAGTGGTTCCGCCGGGTTGAGCACAGATACGCAGTATTTT. Its protein is CASGSAGLSTDTQYF. Combining the CDR3 with reference TRBV12-5 and TRBJ2-3 gives the whole variable domain DARVTQTPRHKVTEMGQEVTMRCQPILGHNTVFWYRQTMMQGLELLAYFRNRAPLDDSGMPKDRFSAEMPDATLATLKIQPSEPRDSAVYFCASGSAGLSTDTQYFGPGTRLTVL.